These 14 T cell receptor beta chains were all obtained from the same sample, sequenced in a study of cytomegalovirus exposure and HLA in healthy donors (dated by TCRdb to about 2017). Libraries were constructed by the immunoSEQ multiplex PCR assay. The multiplex PCR relied on a mix of 60 forward primers for TCR Vbeta segments and 13 reverse primers for TCR Jbeta segments. Drawn from immuneACCESS, this table holds only the in-frame rearrangements with V and J called that TCRdb kept. Clones are partly lost; checked studies trace under half to an unresolved V gene and leave the rest unexplained. For this sample the table gives 150,000 to 200,000 clones, of which roughly 85% were detected only once. Of the sample, 9.3% is held by the ten largest clones. Sequenced: PBMCs. The receptor set was obtained from a man in his late teens or twenties in good health and CMV-seropositive.

The chain couples TRBV6-1 to TRBJ1-4; D possibly corresponds to TRBD1 (6 bases). V was shortened by 2 bases and J by 11 bases, with 27 bases between the two germline ends. CDR1 is MNHNS, CDR2 SASEGT, per germline. This CDR3 has 18 residues. This CDR3 is CASSEQGLGMKEDWKLFF. The CDR3 nucleotides are TGTGCCAGCAGTGAACAGGGGTTGGGGATGAAAGAGGATTGGAAACTGTTTTTT.

This rearrangement joins TRBV7-9 to TRBJ2-2; perhaps TRBD1 as D (6 bases). This CDR3 comprises 15 residues. The germline gives CDR1 SEHNR, CDR2 FQNEAQ (reference sequence). Trimming pared 5 bases from V and 6 bases from J, leaving 16 bases between. CDR3 nucleotide sequence: TGTGCCAGCAGCAGCTTATTGGGGGCGCCCGGGGAGCTGTTTTTT. Its translation is CASSSLLGAPGELFF.

The chain is built from TRBV7-2 and TRBJ1-2; tentatively, D is TRBD1 (5 bases). This CDR3 is built from 14 residues. Germline V lookup: CDR1 SGHTA, CDR2 FQGNSA. V lost 1 base to trimming and J lost 2 bases, with 8 bases between them. The DNA of the CDR3 is TGTGCCAGCAGCTTAGAACGGGGGAACTATGGCTACACCTTC. Translation gives CASSLERGNYGYTF.

The V gene is TRBV20-1, the J gene TRBJ2-5, with 8 bases aligning to TRBD2. The CDR3 spans 11 residues. The J segment lost 5 bases and the V segment lost 4 bases, leaving 0 bases of the junction unmatched. Germline V gene sequence: CDR1 DFQATT, CDR2 SNEGSKA (reference sequence). CDR3 nucleotide sequence: TGCAGTGCTATAGCGGGGGAGACCCAGTACTTC. The encoded protein is CSAIAGETQYF.

This rearrangement joins TRBV30 to TRBJ2-2; no definite D call. V shed 0 bases and J shed 4 bases, with 9 bases lying between them. The CDR3 sequence is 14 residues long. CDR1 is GTSNPN, CDR2 SVGIG, per germline (reference sequence). CDR3 DNA sequence: TGTGCCTGGAGTGTGGGCTTCTTCACCGGGGAGCTGTTTTTT. Protein sequence: CAWSVGFFTGELFF.

The genes are TRBV5-1 and TRBJ2-3; maybe TRBD2 (5 bases). V lost 4 bases to trimming and J lost 2 bases, with 8 bases between them. The CDR3 is made up of 13 amino acids. Per germline, CDR1 SGHRS and CDR2 YFSETQ. The DNA of the CDR3 is TGCGCCAGCAGCGGCGGGTACACAGATACGCAGTATTTT. As protein: CASSGGYTDTQYF.

The chain uses TRBV19 and TRBJ1-4; 10 bases agree with TRBD1. The J segment lost 4 bases and the V segment lost 8 bases, leaving 4 bases of the junction unmatched. The CDR3 is 14 residues long. The germline gives CDR1 LNHDA, CDR2 SQIVND (reference sequence). CDR3 sequence: CASGQGVDNEKLFF. The CDR3 region has the DNA TGTGCCAGTGGACAGGGGGTGGATAATGAAAAACTGTTTTTT. Variable domain in full (rest from reference TRBV19 and TRBJ1-4): DGGITQSPKYLFRKEGQNVTLSCEQNLNHDAMYWYRQDPGQGLRLIYYSQIVNDFQKGDIAEGYSVSREKKESFPLTVTSAQKNPTAFYLCASGQGVDNEKLFFGSGTQLSVL.

CDR3 nucleotide sequence: TGTGCCAGCAGTTTTGGGACAGCGAACACTGAAGCTTTCTTT. This codes for CASSFGTANTEAFF. V is TRBV27 and J is TRBJ1-1, with 7 positions matching TRBD1. The trim removed 3 bases at V and 1 base at J, leaving 2 bases unmatched. Germline CDR1 reads MNHEY; CDR2 reads SMNVEV (reference sequence). The CDR3 is made up of 14 amino acids.

The genes are TRBV29-1 and TRBJ2-5; possibly TRBD1 for D (5 bases). V lost 4 bases, J lost 0 bases, and 15 bases lay in between. CDR3 size: 15 residues. Germline CDR1 reads SQVTM; CDR2 reads ANQGSEA. The CDR3: CSVGYIKGHQETQYF. The CDR3 DNA sequence: TGCAGCGTTGGCTATATTAAGGGGCACCAAGAGACCCAGTACTTC. Full variable domain (remainder filled in from reference TRBV29-1 and TRBJ2-5): SAVISQKPSRDICQRGTSLTIQCQVDSQVTMMFWYRQQPGQSLTLIATANQGSEATYESGFVIDKFPISRPNLTFSTLTVSNMSPEDSSIYLCSVGYIKGHQETQYFGPGTRLLVL.

The chain employs TRBV4-1 and TRBJ1-2, with D unclear. V was shortened by 0 bases and J by 2 bases, with 7 bases between the two germline ends. CDR1 MGHRA and CDR2 YSYEKL come from the germline V gene. The CDR3 runs 14 residues. The CDR3 reads CASSQDISNYGYTF. CDR3 in DNA: TGCGCCAGCAGCCAAGATATTTCGAACTATGGCTACACCTTC.

The chain couples TRBV15 to TRBJ2-3, with 11 bases that match TRBD2. Germline CDR1 and CDR2: LNHNV and YYDKDF (reference sequence). The length of the CDR3 is 15 residues. The junction had 8 bases not matched to a gene; V was cut back by 8 bases and J by 4 bases. Written as DNA, the CDR3 is TGTGCCACCGCGGGCTTAGCGGGGGGGCCAGATACGCAGTATTTT. Encoded protein: CATAGLAGGPDTQYF.

The rearrangement joins TRBV30 to TRBJ2-4, with D possibly matching TRBD1 (5 bases). The CDR3 contains 15 residues. Germline-derived CDR1 and CDR2 are GTSNPN and SVGIG (reference sequence). The V end was cut by 0 bases, the J end by 7 bases, with 16 bases between. CDR3 residues: CAWSVPPGPWNIQYF. The CDR3, as DNA: TGTGCCTGGAGTGTACCGCCAGGGCCATGGAACATTCAGTACTTC.

The chain uses TRBV15 and TRBJ1-4; 7 bases are a match to TRBD1. V lost 4 bases, J lost 3 bases, and 14 bases stayed unmatched. CDR1 LNHNV and CDR2 YYDKDF come from the germline V gene (reference sequence). The CDR3 has 18 amino acids. In DNA form, the CDR3 reads TGTGCCACCAGCAATCCCTCTAAGGGGGCGTCGGCTAATGAAAAACTGTTTTTT. This codes for CATSNPSKGASANEKLFF.

The chain has TRBV5-4 and TRBJ1-2; 9 nucleotides agree with TRBD1. Germline CDR1 is SGHNT and CDR2 is YYREEE (reference sequence). This CDR3 comprises 15 residues. The J segment lost 8 bases and the V segment lost 4 bases, leaving 12 bases of the junction unmatched. CDR3 DNA sequence: TGTGCCAGCAGCCGGGCCATCGGGACAGGGCAAGGCTACACCTTC. Amino acids: CASSRAIGTGQGYTF.